Given below is one TCR beta chain in context. Sequencing was performed with immunoSEQ multiplex PCR; in TCRdb, only in-frame clones are kept and a portion is missing. Of 70,000 or so clones in the sample, more than 75% were seen once. The data were taken from a study of blood T cell repertoires in COVID-19. Germline CDR1 DFQATT, CDR2 SNEGSKA (reference sequence). The CDR3 sequence is 14 residues long. The ends lost 3 bases at V and 7 bases at J; junction bases unmatched: 4. This chain joins TRBV20-1 and TRBJ2-2; 11 nucleotides align to TRBD2. Input material: peripheral blood. The clonotype originates from a human donor in a cohort sampled during active COVID-19. CDR3 DNA sequence: TGCAGTGCTAGTGGGACTAGCGGAGACGGGGAGCTGTTTTTT. This codes for CSASGTSGDGELFF.